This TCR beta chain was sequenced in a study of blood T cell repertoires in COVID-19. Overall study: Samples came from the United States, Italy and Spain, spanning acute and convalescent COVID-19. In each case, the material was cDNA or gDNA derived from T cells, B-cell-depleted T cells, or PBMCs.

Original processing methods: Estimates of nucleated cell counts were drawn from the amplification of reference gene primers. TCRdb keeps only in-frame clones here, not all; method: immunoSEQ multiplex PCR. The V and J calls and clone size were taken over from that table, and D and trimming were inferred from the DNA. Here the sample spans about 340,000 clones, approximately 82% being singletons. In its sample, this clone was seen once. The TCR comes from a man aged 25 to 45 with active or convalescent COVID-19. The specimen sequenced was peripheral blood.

The CDR3 region has the DNA TGTGCCAGCAGTAGACTAGCGGGAAGCACAGATACGCAGTATTTT. Encoded protein: CASSRLAGSTDTQYF. The chain uses TRBV28 and TRBJ2-3, with 11 bases identical to TRBD2. Germline V gene lookup returns CDR1 MDHEN and CDR2 SYDVKM. The CDR3 runs to 15 residues. J gave up 0 bases and V 5 bases, and 1 base lay outside the gene matches.